This TCR beta chain was captured in a study of Ad26.COV2.S vaccination and SARS-CoV-2 variants. For the study at large: Each vaccinee took Ad26.COV2.S intramuscularly, once or twice 56 days apart.

This CDR3 has 15 amino acids. Looked up from germline, CDR1 is SGDLS and CDR2 is YYNGEE. The ends lost 4 bases at V and 8 bases at J; junction bases unmatched: 10. Specified treatment: approximately 18 received Ad26.COV2.S at low or high dose, single or two shots; 5 received placebo; per-sample allocation not given. Sampling was performed 63 days after the first vaccine or placebo injection. Comments on this clone: Its antigen is not known.

The assay was immunoSEQ multiplex PCR, and TCRdb's table has in-frame clones only and misses some. Altogether 250,000 to 300,000 clones are present, around 87% being singletons, with the ten largest covering about 3.5%. Study results and caveats: Considerable breadth of spike-specific CD8+ and CD4+ T cell responses has reportedly been documented following vaccination. Vaccine and placebo recipients had similar non-spike TCR breadth.

This specimen consisted of peripheral blood, obtained in a trial of Ad26.COV2.S vaccine versus placebo. The receptor comes from a person aged 18 to 59 who received the Ad26.COV2.S COVID-19 vaccine or a placebo. The rearrangement uses TRBV9 and TRBJ2-4, with TRBD1 identical over 9 bases. The CDR3 nucleotides are TGTGCCAGCAGCCCGGCTACAGGGGGCTTAGACATTCAGTACTTC. It encodes CASSPATGGLDIQYF.